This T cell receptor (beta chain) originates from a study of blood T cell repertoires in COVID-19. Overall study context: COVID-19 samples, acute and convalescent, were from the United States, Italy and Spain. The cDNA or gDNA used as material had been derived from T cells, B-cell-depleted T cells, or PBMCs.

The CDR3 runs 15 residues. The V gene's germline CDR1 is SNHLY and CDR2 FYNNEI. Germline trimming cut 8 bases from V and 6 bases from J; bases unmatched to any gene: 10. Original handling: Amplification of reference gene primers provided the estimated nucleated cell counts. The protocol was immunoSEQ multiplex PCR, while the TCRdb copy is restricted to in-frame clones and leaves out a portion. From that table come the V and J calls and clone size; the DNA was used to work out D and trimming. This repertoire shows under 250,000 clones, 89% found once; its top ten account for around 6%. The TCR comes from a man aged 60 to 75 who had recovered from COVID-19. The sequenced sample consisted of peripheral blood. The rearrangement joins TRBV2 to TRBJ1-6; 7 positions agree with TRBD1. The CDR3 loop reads CASLPLEGANSPLHF. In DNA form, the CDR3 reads TGTGCCAGCCTTCCTCTGGAGGGGGCTAATTCACCCCTCCACTTT.